A selection of T cell receptor beta chains follows, all from one sample in a study of EBV T-cell therapy then PD-1 blockade in nasopharyngeal carcinoma. Generated by immunoSEQ multiplex PCR, the TCRdb table keeps only in-frame clones and is missing some. This sample has approximately 21,000 clones, with 84% found just once. The antigens these receptors bind are not known. Specimen: CD8+ T cells from blood, collected around day 65 from a patient whose treatment included autologous EBV-specific T cells and nivolumab. Receptor source: a man aged 35-49 years with nasopharyngeal carcinoma. The CDR3 runs from the conserved cysteine through the conserved F or W. The order of the fields is CDR3 length, J gene, V gene, CDR3 protein.

17 | TRBJ2-4 | TRBV4-2 | CASSQDGPSSPGDIQYF
14 | TRBJ2-5 | TRBV5-1 | CASSLEASFETQYF
14 | TRBJ1-2 | TRBV6-2/TRBV6-3 | CASSYSNPLGGYTF
14 | TRBJ2-3 | TRBV4-1 | CASSPGILTDTQYF
12 | TRBJ2-7 | TRBV29-1 | CSPGGQFYEQYF
10 | TRBJ2-1 | TRBV9 | CASRGSEQFF
17 | TRBJ2-5 | TRBV2 | CASSDREGLAIQETQYF
15 | TRBJ1-1 | TRBV6-8 | CASSSQGSGNTEAFF
15 | TRBJ1-4 | TRBV13 | CASSLGGSANEKLFF
15 | TRBJ2-1 | TRBV10-3 | CAISGRQGEGNEQFF
15 | TRBJ2-5 | TRBV13 | CASSYGQGTRKTQYF
13 | TRBJ1-5 | TRBV21-1 | CASRKAGDAPQHF
15 | TRBJ2-1 | TRBV6-4 | CASSESTSGGDEQFF
14 | TRBJ1-1 | TRBV19 | CASKGPEETGEAFF
16 | TRBJ2-1 | TRBV5-3 | CARSLAGGTRYNEQFF
12 | TRBJ2-3 | TRBV7-8 | CASSPARGTQYF
16 | TRBJ1-5 | TRBV9 | CASSVGGQGADQPQHF
16 | TRBJ1-2 | TRBV6-6 | CASSYSTTGVLVGYTF
13 | TRBJ1-3 | TRBV4-3 | CASSSISGNTIYF
14 | TRBJ1-1 | TRBV7-9 | CASSLRGRYTEAFF
12 | TRBJ2-1 | TRBV29-1 | CSVDAIDNEQFF
10 | TRBJ2-3 | TRBV2 | CASRADTQYF
15 | TRBJ2-5 | TRBV4-1 | CASSQEEGIQETQYF
16 | TRBJ1-5 | TRBV7-2 | CASSLRDRGSNQPQHF
19 | TRBJ1-2 | TRBV11-2 | CASSPGGHSSHSPNYGYTF
16 | TRBJ1-5 | TRBV2 | CASSRTGTGGRQPQHF
15 | TRBJ2-3 | TRBV5-1 | CASSWTREATDTQYF
18 | TRBJ1-3 | TRBV7-2 | CASSDLQGAGVSGNTIYF
14 | TRBJ1-2 | TRBV29-1 | CSVGMVTINYGYTF
15 | TRBJ1-3 | TRBV4-1 | CASSQERGPGNTIYF
15 | TRBJ2-1 | TRBV9 | CASSSTGPNYNEQFF
16 | TRBJ2-1 | TRBV7-6 | CASSLGGSLRYNEQFF
13 | TRBJ1-2 | TRBV30 | CAWSVGINYGYTF
14 | TRBJ1-1 | TRBV7-9 | CASSLVTGRAEAFF
15 | TRBJ1-1 | TRBV27 | CASSWQGTVNTEAFF
13 | TRBJ2-2 | TRBV5-6 | CASSLGGPGELFF
12 | TRBJ1-1 | TRBV4-1 | CATKDGYTEAFF
18 | TRBJ1-1 | TRBV4-3 | CASSQDIFRGPSKTEAFF
16 | TRBJ1-1 | TRBV4-2 | CAAEDRGAGGNTEAFF
17 | TRBJ2-3 | TRBV5-1 | CASSYKGRDRGTDTQYF
14 | TRBJ1-1 | TRBV4-1 | CASSQEYGVTEAFF
15 | TRBJ1-4 | TRBV7-9 | CASSLVDREGEKLFF
13 | TRBJ1-2 | TRBV6-2/TRBV6-3 | CASTYDVGYGYTF
16 | TRBJ2-6 | TRBV15 | CATSREGGPGANVLTF
13 | TRBJ1-1 | TRBV5-4 | CASSLWDGTEAFF
14 | TRBJ1-2 | TRBV5-6 | CASSPGAAAWGYTF
15 | TRBJ1-5 | TRBV24-1 | CATSERGHSNQPQHF
15 | TRBJ1-1 | TRBV6-2/TRBV6-3 | CASSYSGSNGAEAFF
12 | TRBJ2-1 | TRBV27 | CASTGPEREQFF
16 | TRBJ1-1 | TRBV7-9 | CASSLGTSAQNTEAFF
15 | TRBJ1-4 | TRBV9 | CASSVDTDPNEKLFF
15 | TRBJ2-1 | TRBV27 | CASSLRDRPYNEQFF
15 | TRBJ1-6 | TRBV4-1 | CASSHTGGSDSPLHF
16 | TRBJ2-5 | TRBV5-6 | CAGTLGGGLLRKTQYF
15 | TRBJ2-7 | TRBV5-4 | CASSLDRPTSYEQYF
13 | TRBJ2-7 | TRBV12-3/TRBV12-4 | CAINGRGVYEQYF
15 | TRBJ1-1 | TRBV15 | CATSRAYQLNTEAFF
15 | TRBJ2-3 | TRBV6-4 | CASSPSGGAADTQYF